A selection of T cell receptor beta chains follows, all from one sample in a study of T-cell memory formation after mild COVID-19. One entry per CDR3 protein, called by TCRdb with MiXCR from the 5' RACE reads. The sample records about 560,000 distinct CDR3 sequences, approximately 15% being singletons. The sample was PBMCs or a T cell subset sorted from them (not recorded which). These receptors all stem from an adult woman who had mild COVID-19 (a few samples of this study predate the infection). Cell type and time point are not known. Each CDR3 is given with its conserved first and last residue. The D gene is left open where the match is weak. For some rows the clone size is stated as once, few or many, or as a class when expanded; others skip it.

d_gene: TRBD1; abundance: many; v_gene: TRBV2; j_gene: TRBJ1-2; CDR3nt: TGTGCCAGCAGGGCAACCGGGACAGGACCTCGCTATGGCTACACCTTC; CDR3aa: CASRATGTGPRYGYTF
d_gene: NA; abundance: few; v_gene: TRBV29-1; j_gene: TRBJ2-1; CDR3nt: TGCAGCGGGTACACTAGGACTACAGTTTACAATGAGCAGTTCTTC; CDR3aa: CSGYTRTTVYNEQFF
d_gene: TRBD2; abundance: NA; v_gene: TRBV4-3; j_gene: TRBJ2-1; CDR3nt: TGCGCCAGCAGCCAAGAGGCGACTAGCGTCGGCGCTGAGCAGTTCTTC; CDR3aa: CASSQEATSVGAEQFF
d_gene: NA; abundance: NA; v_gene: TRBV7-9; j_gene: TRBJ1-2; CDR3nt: TGTGCCAGCAGCCCAGAGGGAGGGTCCGGCTACACCTTC; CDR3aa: CASSPEGGSGYTF
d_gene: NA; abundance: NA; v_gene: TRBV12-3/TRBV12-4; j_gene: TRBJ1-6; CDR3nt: TGTGCCAGCAGCCCTGATGCCTACTCCTATAATTCACCCCTCCACTTT; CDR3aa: CASSPDAYSYNSPLHF
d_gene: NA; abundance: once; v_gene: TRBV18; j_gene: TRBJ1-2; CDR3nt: TGTGCCAGCTCACCACCGTGGGGAAGCGGCTACACCTTC; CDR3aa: CASSPPWGSGYTF
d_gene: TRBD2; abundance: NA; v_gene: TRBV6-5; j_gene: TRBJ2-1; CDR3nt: TGTGCCAGCAGGCCGATAGCGGGGGGCTACAATGAGCAGTTCTTC; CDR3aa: CASRPIAGGYNEQFF
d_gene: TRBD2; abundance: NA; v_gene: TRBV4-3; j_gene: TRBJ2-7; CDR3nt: TGCGCCAGCAGCCAAGGGGTGGGGACTAGCGGTTTTTCCTACGAGCAGTACTTC; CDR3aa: CASSQGVGTSGFSYEQYF
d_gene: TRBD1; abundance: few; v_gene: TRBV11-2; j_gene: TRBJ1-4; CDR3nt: TGTGCCAGCAGCTTAGCACAGGGGAGAGAAAAACTGTTTTTT; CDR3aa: CASSLAQGREKLFF
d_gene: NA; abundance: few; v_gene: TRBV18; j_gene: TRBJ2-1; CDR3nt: TGTGCCAGCTCACCGGACTTAGGAGCGCATGAGCAGTTCTTC; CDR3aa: CASSPDLGAHEQFF
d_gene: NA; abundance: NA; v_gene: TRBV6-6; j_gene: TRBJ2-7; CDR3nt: TGTGCCAGCACCGAGGAGGGCCTCTACGAGCAGTACTTC; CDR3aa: CASTEEGLYEQYF
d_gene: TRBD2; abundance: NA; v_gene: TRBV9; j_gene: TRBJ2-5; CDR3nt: TGTGCCAGCAGCGGACTAGCGGGAGCAGAGACCCAGTACTTC; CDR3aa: CASSGLAGAETQYF
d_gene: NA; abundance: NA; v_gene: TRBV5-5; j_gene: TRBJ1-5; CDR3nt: TGTGCCAGCAGCCAGTCCCCTGGACAGCCCCAGCATTTT; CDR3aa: CASSQSPGQPQHF
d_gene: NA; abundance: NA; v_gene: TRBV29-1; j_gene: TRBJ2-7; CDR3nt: TGCAGCGTTCTGCACAGTTTCTCCTACGAGCAGTACTTC; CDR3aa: CSVLHSFSYEQYF
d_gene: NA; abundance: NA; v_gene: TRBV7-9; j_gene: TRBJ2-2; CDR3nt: TGTGCCAGCAGCTTAGTATTAAGCCGCACCGGGGAGCTGTTTTTT; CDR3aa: CASSLVLSRTGELFF
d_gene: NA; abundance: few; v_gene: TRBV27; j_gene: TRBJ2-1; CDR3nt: TGTGCCAGCAGTTATTGGAAGCAGGGGTACAATGAGCAGTTCTTC; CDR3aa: CASSYWKQGYNEQFF
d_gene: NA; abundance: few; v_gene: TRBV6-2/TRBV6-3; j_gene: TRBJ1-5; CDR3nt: TGTGCCAGCAGTACCAACAATCGTTATCAGCCCCAGCATTTT; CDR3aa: CASSTNNRYQPQHF
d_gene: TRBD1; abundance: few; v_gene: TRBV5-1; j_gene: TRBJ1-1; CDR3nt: TGCGCCAGCAGCTTTACAGGGGGCGAGACTGAAGCTTTCTTT; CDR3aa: CASSFTGGETEAFF
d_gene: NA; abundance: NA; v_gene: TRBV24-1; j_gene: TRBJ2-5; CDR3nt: TGTGCCACCAGTGATTTTTGGAGGGATCAAGAGACCCAGTACTTC; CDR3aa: CATSDFWRDQETQYF
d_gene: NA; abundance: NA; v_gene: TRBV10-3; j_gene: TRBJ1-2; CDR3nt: TGTGCCATCAGTGAGTCTTTTGTTGGCGTGGGTACCTATGGCTACACCTTC; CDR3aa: CAISESFVGVGTYGYTF
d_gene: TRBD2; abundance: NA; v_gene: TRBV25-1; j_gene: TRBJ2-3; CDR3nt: TGTGCCAGCAGTGAATGGGCGACTAGCGGGACGAGGGATACGCAGTATTTT; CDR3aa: CASSEWATSGTRDTQYF
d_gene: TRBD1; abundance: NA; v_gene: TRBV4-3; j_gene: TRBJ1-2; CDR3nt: TGCGCCAGCAGCCAAATGAGCCCGGGACAGGTTTATGGCTACACCTTC; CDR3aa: CASSQMSPGQVYGYTF
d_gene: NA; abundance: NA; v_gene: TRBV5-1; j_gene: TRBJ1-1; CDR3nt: TGCGCCAGCAGCTTGGTCCAGGTAGTTAACACTGAAGCTTTCTTT; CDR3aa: CASSLVQVVNTEAFF
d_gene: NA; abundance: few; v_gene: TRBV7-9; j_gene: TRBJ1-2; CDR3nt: TGTGCCAGCAGCTTAGCCCCCACGCGGTACGGTGGCTACACCTTC; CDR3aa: CASSLAPTRYGGYTF
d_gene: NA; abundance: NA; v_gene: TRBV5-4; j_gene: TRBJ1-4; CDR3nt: TGTGCCAGCAGCTTGAGGGGAATGGGTGAAAAACTGTTTTTT; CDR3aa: CASSLRGMGEKLFF
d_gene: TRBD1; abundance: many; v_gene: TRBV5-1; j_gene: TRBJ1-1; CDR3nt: TGCGCCAGCAGCCACGGACAGGGCGGTTCTCTTACTGAAGCTTTCTTT; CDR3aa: CASSHGQGGSLTEAFF
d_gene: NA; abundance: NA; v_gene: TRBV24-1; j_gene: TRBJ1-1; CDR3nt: TGTGCCACCACAACAGGGAACACTGAAGCTTTCTTT; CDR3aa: CATTTGNTEAFF
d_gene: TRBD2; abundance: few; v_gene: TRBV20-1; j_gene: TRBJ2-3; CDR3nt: TGCAGTGCTAAGGGTTCTAGCGGCTACACAGATACGCAGTATTTT; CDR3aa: CSAKGSSGYTDTQYF
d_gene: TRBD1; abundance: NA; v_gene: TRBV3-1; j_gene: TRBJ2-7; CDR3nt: TGTGCCAGCAGCCCCGGGACAGTTCATGGCGAGCAGTACTTC; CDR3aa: CASSPGTVHGEQYF
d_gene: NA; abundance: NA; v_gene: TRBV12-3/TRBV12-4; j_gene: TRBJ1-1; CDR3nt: TGTGCCAGCAGTTTATGGTATGAAGCTTTCTTT; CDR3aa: CASSLWYEAFF
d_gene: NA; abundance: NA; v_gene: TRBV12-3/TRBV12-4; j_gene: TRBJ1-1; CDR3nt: TGTGCCAGCAGTTTAAGTTCGGGGAGCACTGAAGCTTTCTTT; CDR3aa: CASSLSSGSTEAFF
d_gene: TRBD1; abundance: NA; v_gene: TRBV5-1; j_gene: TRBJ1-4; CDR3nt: TGCGCCAGCAGCGAGGGGGCGGTCGGTGAAAAACTGTTTTTT; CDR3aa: CASSEGAVGEKLFF
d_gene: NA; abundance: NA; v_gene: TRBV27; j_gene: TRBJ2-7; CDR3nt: TGTGCCAGCAATCTTCAGGGCAAGCAGTACTTC; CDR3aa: CASNLQGKQYF
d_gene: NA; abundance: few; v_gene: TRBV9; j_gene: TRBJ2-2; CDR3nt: TGTGCCAGCAGCGCCAGCCTCGGGGAGCTGTTTTTT; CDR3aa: CASSASLGELFF
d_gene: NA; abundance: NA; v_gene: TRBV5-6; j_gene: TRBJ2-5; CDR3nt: TGTGCCAGCACCCCAAGGACGGAAGAGACCCAGTACTTC; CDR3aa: CASTPRTEETQYF